This entry describes one TCR beta chain. The CDR3 extends over 16 amino acids. Trimming took off 0 bases at V and 0 bases at J, with 12 bases between the two ends. Per germline, CDR1 SGHDT and CDR2 YYEEEE. This sample was taken from a study of control samples from healthy donors and cancer patients. Some clones are missing from TCRdb's copy, which holds only in-frame ones; the method was immunoSEQ multiplex PCR. The sample holds about 12,000 clones; over 75% are singletons and the top ten take about 2.5%. The rearrangement links TRBV5-6 to TRBJ1-1, with D perhaps TRBD1 (6 bases). The receptor's source is a male donor with melanoma. The sequenced sample was formalin-fixed, paraffin-embedded tissue. CDR3: CASSLGLRDMNTEAFF. CDR3 coding DNA: TGTGCCAGCAGCTTGGGCCTCCGGGACATGAACACTGAAGCTTTCTTT.